The clone carrying this TCR beta chain was recorded a few times. The data derive from a study of blood T cell repertoires in COVID-19. Produced via immunoSEQ multiplex PCR; TCRdb's table is partial and in-frame only. The repertoire holds some 40,000 clones, with around 77% as singletons. The source is a man older than 75 with active or convalescent COVID-19. Sequenced: peripheral blood.

CDR3 residues: CASSLRSGIYGYTF. The CDR3 DNA is TGTGCCAGCAGCTTGCGGTCCGGTATCTATGGCTACACCTTC. This chain uses TRBV5-4 with TRBJ1-2; D is unclear. Germline CDR1 SGHNT, CDR2 YYREEE (reference sequence). The CDR3 runs to 14 residues. The V end lost 1 base, the J end lost 4 bases, and 11 bases lay between the germline ends.